Listed here are 21 T cell receptor beta chains from one sample, sequenced in a study of cytomegalovirus exposure and HLA in healthy donors. The PCR employed 60 Vbeta primers together with 13 Jbeta primers. TCRdb's copy holds only in-frame clones and misses some; the assay was immunoSEQ multiplex PCR. The sample includes about 190,000 clones, roughly 76% of them seen just once. Source material: PBMCs. Receptors originate from a woman in her 30s in good health and CMV-seropositive.

This clone was found a few times. V and J are TRBV30 and TRBJ2-5; 7 nucleotides agree with TRBD2. V gave up 4 bases and J gave up 5 bases; unmatched junction bases: 7. The CDR3 is 13 amino acids. Germline V gene lookup returns CDR1 GTSNPN and CDR2 SVGIG (reference sequence). The CDR3 coding sequence is TGTGCCTGGACTGCCGGGGGGACGGAGACCCAGTACTTC. It codes for CAWTAGGTETQYF.

On this clone itself: Different DNA sequences within this sample yield the same CDR3. The CDR3 region has the DNA TGTGCCAGCTCACCCGGACAGAACACTGAAGCTTTCTTT. Its translation: CASSPGQNTEAFF. The chain recombines TRBV18 with TRBJ1-1, with a tentative D call TRBD1 (5 bases). This CDR3 has 13 residues. Trimming shortened V by 3 bases and J by 1 base, and 6 bases separated the two germline ends. From germline, CDR1 is KGHSH and CDR2 LQKENI. Variable domain in full (rest from reference TRBV18 and TRBJ1-1): NAGVMQNPRHLVRRRGQEARLRCSPMKGHSHVYWYRQLPEEGLKFMVYLQKENIIDESGMPKERFSAEFPKEGPSILRIQQVVRGDSAAYFCASSPGQNTEAFFGQGTRLTVV.

This clone was found a few times. The chain combines TRBV4-3 with TRBJ1-1, with unresolved D. This CDR3 is built from 16 residues. Germline lookup yields CDR1 LGHNA and CDR2 YSLEER. The V and J ends lost 1 base and 3 bases respectively, with 15 bases between them. The DNA for the CDR3 is TGCGCCAGCAGCCAAGGAACCGGGAAAAGGGACACTGAAGCTTTCTTT. It yields the protein CASSQGTGKRDTEAFF.

The chain is built from TRBV6-6 and TRBJ1-1; TRBD1 matches 7 bases. The CDR3 has 13 amino acids. Germline V gene lookup returns CDR1 MNHNY and CDR2 SVGAGI (reference sequence). With 8 bases clipped from V and 0 bases from J, the junction kept 3 bases outside the gene matches. The CDR3 DNA reads as TGTGCCAGCCGAGGGGGCGTGAACACTGAAGCTTTCTTT. Its translation is CASRGGVNTEAFF.

This clone came up once. The chain carries TRBV28 and TRBJ1-4, with D tentatively TRBD1 (6 bases). The CDR3 has 14 residues. Germline CDR1 reads MDHEN; CDR2 reads SYDVKM. Between the trimmed V and J ends, which lost 3 bases and 8 bases, there was a span of 13 bases. CDR3 loop: CASSFRGAREKLFF. The CDR3 region has the DNA TGTGCCAGCAGTTTTCGGGGGGCTCGCGAAAAACTGTTTTTT.

This chain joins TRBV4-2 and TRBJ2-2; tentative D call: TRBD1 (5 bases). CDR1 is LGHNA and CDR2 is YNFKEQ in the germline V gene. Trimming stripped 1 base from V and 7 bases from J, with 19 bases between. The CDR3 runs to 17 residues. CDR3 sequence (DNA): TGTGCCAGCAGCCAAGCGCACTCATCAAGGGGAAGCGGGGAGCTGTTTTTT. Its protein product is CASSQAHSSRGSGELFF.

The chain links TRBV7-6 to TRBJ2-7, with a weak D call TRBD1 (5 bases). V lost 3 bases to trimming and J lost 5 bases, with 11 bases between them. Germline values: CDR1 SGHVS, CDR2 FNYEAQ. CDR3 length: 13 amino acids. Here the CDR3 reads CASSLGLRHEQYF. The CDR3 region has the DNA TGTGCCAGCAGCTTGGGGCTCCGGCACGAGCAGTACTTC.

V and J are TRBV18 and TRBJ1-2; no definite D call. CDR3 size: 12 residues. V gave up 4 bases and J gave up 8 bases, with 11 bases separating them. Germline values: CDR1 KGHSH, CDR2 LQKENI. CDR3: CASSRLSGGYTF. The CDR3 DNA is TGTGCCAGCTCACGGTTATCGGGGGGCTACACCTTC. Complete variable domain (other parts from reference TRBV18 and TRBJ1-2): NAGVMQNPRHLVRRRGQEARLRCSPMKGHSHVYWYRQLPEEGLKFMVYLQKENIIDESGMPKERFSAEFPKEGPSILRIQQVVRGDSAAYFCASSRLSGGYTFGSGTRLTVV.

V and J are TRBV5-1 and TRBJ2-3; 8 nucleotides agree with TRBD1. The CDR3 has 15 residues. V shed 5 bases and J 2 bases; nucleotides not matched to a gene: 7. Germline CDR1 and CDR2: SGHRS and YFSETQ. CDR3 protein: CASSPGQGDTDTQYF. Written as DNA, the CDR3 is TGCGCCAGCAGTCCAGGACAGGGCGACACAGATACGCAGTATTTT.

The CDR3 sequence is CASSLAGTGYYNEQFF. CDR3 DNA sequence: TGTGCCAGCAGTTTGGCCGGGACAGGGTACTACAATGAGCAGTTCTTC. The rearrangement uses TRBV28 and TRBJ2-1, with 9 bases that match TRBD1. The germline CDR1 and CDR2 sequences are MDHEN and SYDVKM. This CDR3 is 16 amino acids long. After removal of 3 bases from V and 3 bases from J, the junction contained 6 bases not matched to a gene.

This clone was detected once. V usage is TRBV28 and J usage is TRBJ2-1; 7 nucleotides match TRBD2. Germline lookup yields CDR1 MDHEN and CDR2 SYDVKM. V lost 6 bases to trimming and J lost 9 bases; unmatched junction nucleotides: 14. CDR3 length: 15 amino acids. The CDR3: CASSPLTGGLREQFF. As DNA, the CDR3 is TGTGCCAGCAGCCCCTTGACGGGAGGCCTCCGTGAGCAGTTCTTC. Combining the CDR3 with reference TRBV28 and TRBJ2-1 gives the whole variable domain DVKVTQSSRYLVKRTGEKVFLECVQDMDHENMFWYRQDPGLGLRLIYFSYDVKMKEKGDIPEGYSVSREKKERFSLILESASTNQTSMYLCASSPLTGGLREQFFGPGTRLTVL.

This chain uses TRBV16 with TRBJ2-2; 8 bases align to TRBD1. This CDR3 spans 14 amino acids. V was clipped by 4 bases and J by 7 bases; unmatched bases: 5. The germline CDR1 and CDR2 sequences are KGHSY and FQNENV. The CDR3 is CASSPDRVGGELFF. The CDR3, as DNA: TGTGCCAGCAGCCCGGACAGGGTTGGCGGGGAGCTGTTTTTT.

The sample holds a few counts of this clone. This chain joins TRBV6-5 and TRBJ1-1; D is undetermined. Trimming took off 0 bases at V and 5 bases at J, with 13 bases between the two ends. The CDR3 runs 15 residues. Per the germline V gene, CDR1 is MNHEY and CDR2 is SVGAGI. The CDR3 reads CASSYSWRLRTEAFF. CDR3 coding DNA: TGTGCCAGCAGTTACTCGTGGAGGTTGAGGACTGAAGCTTTCTTT.

CDR3 coding DNA: TGTGCCAGCAGCCCCCGACAGGGTGTTGACTATGGCTACACCTTC. Translating gives CASSPRQGVDYGYTF. The genes are TRBV4-2 and TRBJ1-2; 7 nucleotides match TRBD1. The CDR3 consists of 15 residues. Germline V lookup: CDR1 LGHNA, CDR2 YNFKEQ. V lost 4 bases, J lost 3 bases, and 8 bases stayed unmatched.

The gene calls are TRBV5-6 and TRBJ2-3; 9 nucleotides match TRBD1. With V trimmed by 4 bases and J by 5 bases, 8 bases remained unmatched. Germline loops: CDR1 SGHDT, CDR2 YYEEEE. The CDR3 is made up of 15 amino acids. This CDR3 is CASSTRDRVRDTQYF. In DNA, the CDR3 is TGTGCCAGCAGCACCCGGGACAGGGTGCGAGATACGCAGTATTTT.

This clone came up once. V is TRBV20-1 and J is TRBJ1-1, with D perhaps TRBD1 (6 bases). Per the germline V gene, CDR1 is DFQATT and CDR2 is SNEGSKA (reference sequence). The ends were cut back, 4 bases at V and 10 bases at J, with 13 bases in the middle. This CDR3 has 11 amino acids. The CDR3 coding sequence is TGCAGTGCTAAGGACAGAAGCGGAGCTTTCTTT. This translates into CSAKDRSGAFF.

This chain links TRBV29-1 with TRBJ2-5; 9 bases match TRBD2. Germline V gene lookup returns CDR1 SQVTM and CDR2 ANQGSEA. V gave up 3 bases and J gave up 2 bases; unmatched junction bases: 16. The CDR3 contains 18 residues. In DNA, the CDR3 is TGCAGCGTTGAGCTCACGCCAGCGGGAGGCCCATTTCAAGAGACCCAGTACTTC. It is translated as CSVELTPAGGPFQETQYF. The whole variable domain, remainder taken from reference TRBV29-1 and TRBJ2-5, is SAVISQKPSRDICQRGTSLTIQCQVDSQVTMMFWYRQQPGQSLTLIATANQGSEATYESGFVIDKFPISRPNLTFSTLTVSNMSPEDSSIYLCSVELTPAGGPFQETQYFGPGTRLLVL.

This chain links TRBV4-1 with TRBJ2-6; 8 bases are a match to TRBD1. CDR1 is MGHRA and CDR2 is YSYEKL in the germline V gene. Trimming removed 0 bases from V and 2 bases from J; junction bases left unmatched: 9. The length of the CDR3 is 19 residues. For the CDR3, the DNA is TGCGCCAGCAGCCAAGACTTTCCGGGACAGGTAGCTGGGGCCAACGTCCTGACTTTC. Amino acid sequence: CASSQDFPGQVAGANVLTF.

The chain has TRBV10-3 and TRBJ1-5; no definite D call. The V end lost 2 bases, the J end lost 1 base, and 6 bases lay between the germline ends. Germline CDR1 ENHRY, CDR2 SYGVKD. The length of the CDR3 is 14 residues. The CDR3 sequence: CAISERGSNQPQHF. As DNA, the CDR3 is TGTGCCATCAGTGAGCGCGGAAGCAATCAGCCCCAGCATTTT.

This chain connects TRBV6-1 to TRBJ2-3; D unresolved. This CDR3 is built from 12 residues. The germline gives CDR1 MNHNS, CDR2 SASEGT. This CDR3 is CGPSYPLQTQYF. In nucleotides, the CDR3 is TGTGGGCCGTCGTATCCCCTTCAAACGCAGTATTTT.

In this sample, this clone turned up a few times. The V gene is TRBV5-1, the J gene TRBJ1-6, with D maybe TRBD1 (5 bases). This CDR3 contains 15 residues. From germline, CDR1 is SGHRS and CDR2 YFSETQ. Trimming shortened V by 1 base and J by 9 bases, and 14 bases separated the two germline ends. The CDR3 spells CASSLPDKGSSPLHF. The CDR3 nucleotides are TGCGCCAGCAGCTTGCCGGACAAAGGTAGTTCACCCCTCCACTTT.